This TCR beta chain was recorded in a study of T cell responses to AZD1222 COVID-19 vaccine. Across the study: Pooling was applied to second doses at about 4 or about 12 weeks. Findings and limits, study-wide: Sampling that yielded the repertoires occurred only after the peak T cell response. Donors were chiefly white British, with a greater number of females, and clonal diversity was perhaps underestimated.

V was clipped by 11 bases and J by 4 bases, with 11 bases between them. The CDR3 length is 11 residues. The germline V gene has CDR1 ENHRY and CDR2 SYGVKD. The assay was immunoSEQ multiplex PCR, and TCRdb's table has in-frame clones only and misses some. The sample holds about 22,000 clones, 82% seen once. This clone showed up just once. The antigen is unknown. The sample in question was peripheral blood, obtained on day 0 of AZD1222 vaccination. This receptor was identified in an adult in good health. The chain links TRBV10-3 to TRBJ1-1, with no clear D. CDR3: CAGGSSTEAFF. The CDR3 DNA sequence: TGTGCCGGAGGGTCGAGCACTGAAGCTTTCTTT.